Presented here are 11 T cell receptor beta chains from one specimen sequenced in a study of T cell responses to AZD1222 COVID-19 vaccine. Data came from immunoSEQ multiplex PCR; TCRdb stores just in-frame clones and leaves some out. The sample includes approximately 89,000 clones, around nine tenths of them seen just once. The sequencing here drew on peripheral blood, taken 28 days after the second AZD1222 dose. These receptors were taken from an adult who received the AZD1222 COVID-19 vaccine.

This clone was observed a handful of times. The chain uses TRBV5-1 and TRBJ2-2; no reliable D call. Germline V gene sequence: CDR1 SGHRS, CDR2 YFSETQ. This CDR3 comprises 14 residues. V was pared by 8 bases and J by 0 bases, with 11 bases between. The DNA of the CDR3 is TGCGCCAGTGAGCTCGATACGAACACCGGGGAGCTGTTTTTT. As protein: CASELDTNTGELFF.

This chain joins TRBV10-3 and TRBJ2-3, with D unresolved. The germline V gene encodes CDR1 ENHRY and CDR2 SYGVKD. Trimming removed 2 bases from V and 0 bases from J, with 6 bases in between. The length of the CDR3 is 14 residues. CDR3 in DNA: TGTGCCATCAGTGAGCTGTCTAGCACAGATACGCAGTATTTT. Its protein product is CAISELSSTDTQYF.

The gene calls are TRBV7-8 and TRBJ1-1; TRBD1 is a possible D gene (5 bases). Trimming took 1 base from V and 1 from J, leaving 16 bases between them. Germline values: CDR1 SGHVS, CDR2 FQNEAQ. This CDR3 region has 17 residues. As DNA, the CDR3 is TGTGCCAGCAGCTTAGTGGGGGGGGGATCCCAGAACACTGAAGCTTTCTTT. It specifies CASSLVGGGSQNTEAFF.

In DNA, the CDR3 is TGTGCCAGTAGCCTGCCCCGCTCGACAGGCCGCAATCAGCCCCAGCATTTT. Its protein product is CASSLPRSTGRNQPQHF. The chain couples TRBV19 to TRBJ1-5; possible D gene TRBD1, 6 bases. Trimming removed 6 bases at V and 2 bases at J, with 20 bases between. The CDR3 extends over 17 amino acids. Germline values: CDR1 LNHDA, CDR2 SQIVND (reference sequence). Variable domain in full (rest from reference TRBV19 and TRBJ1-5): DGGITQSPKYLFRKEGQNVTLSCEQNLNHDAMYWYRQDPGQGLRLIYYSQIVNDFQKGDIAEGYSVSREKKESFPLTVTSAQKNPTAFYLCASSLPRSTGRNQPQHFGDGTRLSIL.

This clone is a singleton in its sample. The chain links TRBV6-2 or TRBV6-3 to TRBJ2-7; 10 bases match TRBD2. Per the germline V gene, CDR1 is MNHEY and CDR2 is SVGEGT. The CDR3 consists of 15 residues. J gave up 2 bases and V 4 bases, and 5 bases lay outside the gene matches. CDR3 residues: CASSSGTSVTYEQYF. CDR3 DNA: TGTGCCAGCAGTTCCGGGACTAGCGTTACCTACGAGCAGTACTTC.

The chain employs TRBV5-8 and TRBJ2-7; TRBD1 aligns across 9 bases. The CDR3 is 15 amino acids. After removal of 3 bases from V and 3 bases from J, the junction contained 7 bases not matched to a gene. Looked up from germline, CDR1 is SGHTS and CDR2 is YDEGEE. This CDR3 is CASSSWGQGGYEQYF. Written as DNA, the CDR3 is TGTGCCAGCAGCTCGTGGGGACAGGGAGGCTACGAGCAGTACTTC.

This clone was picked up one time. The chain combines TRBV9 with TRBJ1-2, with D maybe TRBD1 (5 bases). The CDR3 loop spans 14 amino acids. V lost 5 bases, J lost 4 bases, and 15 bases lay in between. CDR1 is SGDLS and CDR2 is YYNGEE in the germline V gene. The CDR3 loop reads CASRGGEDIYGYTF. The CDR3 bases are TGTGCCAGCAGGGGTGGGGAGGACATCTATGGCTACACCTTC.

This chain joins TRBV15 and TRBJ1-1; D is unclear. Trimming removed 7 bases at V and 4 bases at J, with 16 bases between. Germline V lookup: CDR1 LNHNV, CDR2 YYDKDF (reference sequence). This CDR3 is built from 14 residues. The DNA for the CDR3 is TGTGCCACCATGGCGGAGAGGGAGGCCACTGAAGCTTTCTTT. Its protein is CATMAEREATEAFF.

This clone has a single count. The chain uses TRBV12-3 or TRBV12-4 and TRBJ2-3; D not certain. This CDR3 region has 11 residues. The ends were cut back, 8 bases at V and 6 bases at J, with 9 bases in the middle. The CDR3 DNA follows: TGTGCCAGCGGCCTACGGGATACGCAGTATTTT. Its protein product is CASGLRDTQYF.

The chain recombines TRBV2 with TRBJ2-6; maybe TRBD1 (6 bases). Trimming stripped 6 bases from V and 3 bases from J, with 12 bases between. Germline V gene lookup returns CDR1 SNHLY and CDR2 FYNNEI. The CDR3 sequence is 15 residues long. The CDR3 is CASSQGSGGANVLTF. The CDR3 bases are TGTGCCAGCAGCCAGGGGTCGGGTGGGGCCAACGTCCTGACTTTC.

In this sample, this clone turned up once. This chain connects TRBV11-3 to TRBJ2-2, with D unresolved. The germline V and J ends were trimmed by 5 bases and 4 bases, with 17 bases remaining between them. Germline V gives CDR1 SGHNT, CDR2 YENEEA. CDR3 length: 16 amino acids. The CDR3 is CASSPATQRGTGELFF. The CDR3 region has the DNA TGTGCCAGCAGCCCTGCGACACAACGCGGCACCGGGGAGCTGTTTTTT.